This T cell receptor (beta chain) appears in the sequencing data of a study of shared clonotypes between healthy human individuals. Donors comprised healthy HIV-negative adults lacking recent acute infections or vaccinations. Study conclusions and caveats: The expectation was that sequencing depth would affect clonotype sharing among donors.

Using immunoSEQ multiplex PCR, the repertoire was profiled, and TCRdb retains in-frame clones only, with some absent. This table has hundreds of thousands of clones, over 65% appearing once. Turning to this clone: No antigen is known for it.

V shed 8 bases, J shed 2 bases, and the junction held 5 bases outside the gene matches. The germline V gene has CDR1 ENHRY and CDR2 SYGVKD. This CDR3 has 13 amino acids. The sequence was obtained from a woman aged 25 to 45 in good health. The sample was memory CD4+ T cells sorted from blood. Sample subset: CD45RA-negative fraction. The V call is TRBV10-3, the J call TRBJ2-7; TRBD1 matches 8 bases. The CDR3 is CAILDRETYEQYF. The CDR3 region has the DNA TGTGCCATCCTGGACAGGGAAACCTACGAGCAGTACTTC.